This T cell receptor beta chain was found in a study of cytomegalovirus exposure and HLA in healthy donors. The PCR had 60 Vbeta and 13 Jbeta primers. Only in-frame clones appear in the TCRdb table, and some are missing; sequencing was by immunoSEQ multiplex PCR. The repertoire holds some 150,000 clones, 80% seen once, with about 5.6% in the top ten. J gave up 1 base and V 6 bases, and 6 bases lay outside the gene matches. CDR1 and CDR2 from the germline V gene are SQVTM and ANQGSEA. The CDR3 consists of 14 residues. This chain joins TRBV29-1 and TRBJ1-2; 9 bases agree with TRBD1. This sequence was found in a woman in her thirties or forties in good health and CMV-seropositive. The specimen sequenced was PBMCs. For the CDR3, the DNA is TGCAGCGTGGACGAGACAGGGGGTAACTATGGCTACACCTTC. Amino acids: CSVDETGGNYGYTF.